Presented here are 20 T cell receptor beta chains from one specimen sequenced in a study of Ad26.COV2.S vaccination and SARS-CoV-2 variants. Profiling relied on immunoSEQ multiplex PCR, and the TCRdb table lists in-frame clones only, not all of them. Among about 320,000 clones listed, around four fifths were seen once. Treatment of the sample: around 19 received Ad26.COV2.S at low or high dose, single or two shots; 5 received placebo; per-sample allocation not given. The study sampled participants on day 63 after the first vaccine or placebo injection. The specimen was peripheral blood, collected in a trial of Ad26.COV2.S vaccine versus placebo. The receptors shown here come from a person aged 18-65 years who received the Ad26.COV2.S COVID-19 vaccine or a placebo.

The gene calls are TRBV28 and TRBJ1-2; D perhaps matches TRBD1 (6 bases). The ends were cut back, 4 bases at V and 4 bases at J, with 10 bases in the middle. The germline gives CDR1 MDHEN, CDR2 SYDVKM. The CDR3 runs 13 residues. The CDR3 DNA reads as TGTGCCAGCAGTTCGGGACAACGCTATGGCTACACCTTC. Translated: CASSSGQRYGYTF.

V is TRBV18 and J is TRBJ1-6; no reliable D call. This CDR3 is built from 15 residues. Deletions cut 1 base from V and 5 bases from J, with 9 bases between. Germline CDR1 and CDR2: KGHSH and LQKENI. The CDR3 DNA reads as TGTGCCAGCTCACCACAGGGATACGATAATTCACCCCTCCACTTT. Its protein product is CASSPQGYDNSPLHF.

This chain connects TRBV27 to TRBJ1-5, with no clear D. Trimming pared 5 bases from V and 1 base from J, leaving 12 bases between. This CDR3 is 15 amino acids long. Per germline, CDR1 MNHEY and CDR2 SMNVEV (reference sequence). CDR3 amino acids: CASSAGAGSNQPQHF. The CDR3, as DNA: TGTGCCAGCAGTGCAGGTGCCGGGAGCAATCAGCCCCAGCATTTT.

A remark on this clone: At the DNA level, this CDR3 is encoded by other sequences in the same sample as well. The chain combines TRBV5-1 with TRBJ1-5, with D perhaps TRBD1 (6 bases). V was pared by 0 bases and J by 4 bases, with 11 bases between. The CDR3 consists of 15 residues. CDR1 and CDR2 from the germline V gene are SGHRS and YFSETQ. The CDR3 region is CASSLGGGSNQPQHF. CDR3 sequence (DNA): TGCGCCAGCAGCTTGGGAGGGGGGAGTAATCAGCCCCAGCATTTT.

This chain joins TRBV19 and TRBJ1-1; D remains ambiguous. V lost 3 bases, J lost 1 base, and 3 bases lay in between. Germline V gene lookup returns CDR1 LNHDA and CDR2 SQIVND (reference sequence). This CDR3 region has 12 residues. CDR3 loop: CASSMGNTEAFF. CDR3 coding DNA: TGTGCCAGTAGTATGGGGAACACTGAAGCTTTCTTT.

This chain joins TRBV5-1 and TRBJ2-2, with D possibly called TRBD1 or TRBD2 (6 bases each). The CDR3 has 17 residues. The V end was cut by 0 bases, the J end by 6 bases, with 18 bases between. Germline V gene lookup returns CDR1 SGHRS and CDR2 YFSETQ. This CDR3 is CASSLADGGVRPGELFF. DNA for the CDR3: TGCGCCAGCAGCTTGGCCGACGGGGGCGTACGCCCCGGGGAGCTGTTTTTT.

For this clone: This may arise from a read error, as a much more abundant clone is one base away. The CDR3 spells CASSLWTVMNTEAFF. CDR3 DNA sequence: TGTGCCAGCAGCTTATGGACAGTAATGAACACTGAAGCTTTCTTT. The chain has TRBV11-2 and TRBJ1-1; tentatively, D is TRBD1 (6 bases). The CDR3 has 15 residues. Deletions cut 2 bases from V and 0 bases from J, with 10 bases between. CDR1 and CDR2 from the germline V gene are SGHAT and FQNNGV. Full variable domain (missing parts from reference TRBV11-2 and TRBJ1-1): EAGVAQSPRYKIIEKRQSVAFWCNPISGHATLYWYQQILGQGPKLLIQFQNNGVVDDSQLPKDRFSAERLKGVDSTLKIQPAKLEDSAVYLCASSLWTVMNTEAFFGQGTRLTVV.

This chain links TRBV5-4 with TRBJ2-3; the match to TRBD2 covers 11 bases. Germline CDR1 is SGHNT and CDR2 is YYREEE (reference sequence). V was pared by 3 bases and J by 9 bases, with 12 bases of the junction left unmatched. The CDR3 is made up of 16 amino acids. The CDR3 DNA reads as TGTGCCAGCAGCTCCCCTAGCGGGGGGCATCAGGCAACGCAGTATTTT. Translation: CASSSPSGGHQATQYF. The entire variable domain, with the rest obtained from reference TRBV5-4 and TRBJ2-3, is as follows: ETGVTQSPTHLIKTRGQQVTLRCSSQSGHNTVSWYQQALGQGPQFIFQYYREEENGRGNFPPRFSGLQFPNYSSELNVNALELDDSALYLCASSSPSGGHQATQYFGPGTRLTVL.

This clone appeared a few times. This chain joins TRBV7-3 and TRBJ1-6; D perhaps matches TRBD1 (5 bases). Trimming shortened V by 1 base and J by 13 bases, and 11 bases separated the two germline ends. Germline CDR1 SGHTA, CDR2 FQGTGA. This CDR3 region has 13 residues. CDR3 bases: TGTGCCAGCAGCTTAAGCCGGGGCGCCCCCCTCCACTTT. This translates into CASSLSRGAPLHF. Variable domain in full (rest from reference TRBV7-3 and TRBJ1-6): GAGVSQTPSNKVTEKGKYVELRCDPISGHTALYWYRQSLGQGPEFLIYFQGTGAADDSGLPNDRFFAVRPEGSVSTLKIQRTERGDSAVYLCASSLSRGAPLHFGNGTRLTVT.

This rearrangement joins TRBV5-6 to TRBJ1-2; D unresolved. The length of the CDR3 is 13 residues. V shed 1 base and J shed 5 bases, with 9 bases lying between them. CDR1 SGHDT and CDR2 YYEEEE come from the germline V gene. The CDR3, as DNA: TGTGCCAGCAGCTTGAGTTCGGGGTATGGCTACACCTTC. Protein sequence: CASSLSSGYGYTF.

The chain recombines TRBV24-1 with TRBJ1-5; D remains unclear. The germline V gene encodes CDR1 KGHDR and CDR2 SFDVKD. Trimming left V 9 bases short and J 1 base short, with 15 bases between. This CDR3 is built from 15 residues. Written as DNA, the CDR3 is TGTGCCACCTCCGGTCCCGGGAGGAGCAATCAGCCCCAGCATTTT. Protein product: CATSGPGRSNQPQHF.

The V and J genes are TRBV3-1 (or the pseudogene TRBV3-2) and TRBJ2-7; D is perhaps TRBD2 (5 bases). Germline V gene lookup returns CDR1 LGHDT and CDR2 YNNKEL (reference sequence). V was pared by 1 base and J by 0 bases, with 10 bases between. The CDR3 sequence is 15 residues long. Here the CDR3 reads CASSQATGSSYEQYF. The DNA of the CDR3 is TGTGCCAGCAGCCAAGCGACTGGGAGCTCCTACGAGCAGTACTTC.

This clone was counted between two and nine times. This CDR3 reads CSVFRDSLTEAFF. Here the CDR3 DNA reads TGCAGCGTGTTCCGCGACAGTCTCACTGAAGCTTTCTTT. V gene TRBV29-1 combines with J gene TRBJ1-1; D possibly corresponds to TRBD1 (5 bases). Germline-derived CDR1 and CDR2 are SQVTM and ANQGSEA. Trimming removed 6 bases at V and 4 bases at J, with 15 bases between. The CDR3 is 13 residues long. The variable domain in full, with the rest retrieved from reference TRBV29-1 and TRBJ1-1, is SAVISQKPSRDICQRGTSLTIQCQVDSQVTMMFWYRQQPGQSLTLIATANQGSEATYESGFVIDKFPISRPNLTFSTLTVSNMSPEDSSIYLCSVFRDSLTEAFFGQGTRLTVV.

The sample holds one count of this clone. J is TRBJ1-2 and V is TRBV3-1 (or the pseudogene TRBV3-2); 7 nucleotides line up with TRBD1. CDR3 length: 19 residues. The germline V gene encodes CDR1 LGHDT and CDR2 YNNKEL (reference sequence). V shed 0 bases and J 4 bases; nucleotides not matched to a gene: 17. CDR3 nucleotide sequence: TGTGCCAGCAGCCAAGATTATTCGGGACAGCCCAATCTTGGCTATGGCTACACCTTC. This translates into CASSQDYSGQPNLGYGYTF.

V gene TRBV5-4 combines with J gene TRBJ2-7; perhaps TRBD1 as D (5 bases). V lost 4 bases to trimming and J lost 2 bases, with 16 bases between them. Germline V gene sequence: CDR1 SGHNT, CDR2 YYREEE (reference sequence). This CDR3 contains 15 residues. The CDR3 sequence is CASSVPPLGAYEQYF. In DNA, the CDR3 is TGTGCCAGCAGCGTTCCTCCATTAGGGGCCTACGAGCAGTACTTC.

The V and J genes are TRBV14 and TRBJ2-1; perhaps TRBD1 as D (6 bases). The CDR3 covers 14 residues. V was cut by 1 base and J by 9 bases, with 13 bases left in between. From germline, CDR1 is SGHDN and CDR2 FVKESK. The CDR3 bases are TGTGCCAGCAGCCAAGCTAACAGGGACACTGAGCAGTTCTTC. Encoded protein: CASSQANRDTEQFF.

In its sample, this clone was seen once. This chain uses TRBV5-1 with TRBJ2-3, with 9 bases lining up with TRBD2. V shed 3 bases, J shed 4 bases, and the junction held 6 bases outside the gene matches. This CDR3 is built from 15 residues. Germline CDR1 SGHRS, CDR2 YFSETQ. The CDR3 spells CASSYTAGGPDTQYF. DNA of the CDR3: TGCGCCAGCAGCTACACAGCGGGGGGTCCAGATACGCAGTATTTT.

J is TRBJ2-7 and V is TRBV3-1 (or the pseudogene TRBV3-2); TRBD1 or TRBD2 may be the D gene (7 bases each). The ends were cut back, 0 bases at V and 5 bases at J, with 14 bases in the middle. Per germline, CDR1 LGHDT and CDR2 YNNKEL (reference sequence). This CDR3 has 15 residues. The CDR3 DNA is TGTGCCAGCAGCCAAGATCCGGCAGGGGGGGACGAGCAGTACTTC. Encoded protein: CASSQDPAGGDEQYF.

Regarding this clone: This CDR3 is also generated by other DNA sequences in the sample. The V call is TRBV2, the J call TRBJ1-1, with D unclear. The length of the CDR3 is 13 residues. V shed 4 bases and J shed 1 base, with 7 bases lying between them. Per the germline V gene, CDR1 is SNHLY and CDR2 is FYNNEI. The CDR3 sequence: CASSVSGNTEAFF. The CDR3 DNA follows: TGTGCCAGCAGTGTGTCAGGGAACACTGAAGCTTTCTTT.

The chain couples TRBV7-9 to TRBJ1-1; D possibly corresponds to TRBD1 (6 bases). V lost 3 bases, J lost 4 bases, and 9 bases lay in between. Germline V gene lookup returns CDR1 SEHNR and CDR2 FQNEAQ (reference sequence). This CDR3 comprises 13 residues. CDR3 bases: TGTGCCAGCAGCTTGGGGGCAGGCACTGAAGCTTTCTTT. Protein: CASSLGAGTEAFF. Complete variable domain (other parts from reference TRBV7-9 and TRBJ1-1): DTGVSQNPRHKITKRGQNVTFRCDPISEHNRLYWYRQTLGQGPEFLTYFQNEAQLEKSRLLSDRFSAERPKGSFSTLEIQRTEQGDSAMYLCASSLGAGTEAFFGQGTRLTVV.